This TCR beta chain originates from a study of cytomegalovirus exposure and HLA in healthy donors. Turning to the study itself: A previous analysis identified approximately 120 million unique TCR beta sequences derived from roughly 180 million T cells.

As for this clone: Its antigen is currently unknown.

The PCR had 60 Vbeta and 13 Jbeta primers. TCRdb keeps only in-frame clones here, not all; method: immunoSEQ multiplex PCR. The table includes about 180,000 clones, around four fifths detected once. Findings and caveats of the study: TRBV6-2, TRBV6-3 and some other V segments were excluded as indistinguishable. Analyses of presence/absence relied on an assumption of roughly uniform sequencing depth across donors.

The CDR3 spans 15 residues. Looked up from germline, CDR1 is MNHNS and CDR2 is SASEGT. V gave up 6 bases and J gave up 6 bases; unmatched junction bases: 11. The J gene is TRBJ1-2, the V gene TRBV6-1; 9 positions match TRBD1. The material sequenced was PBMCs. This TCR was recovered from a woman younger than 45 in good health and CMV-seronegative. CDR3 amino acids: CASRQGVGQGDGYTF. The CDR3 DNA is TGTGCCAGCAGGCAGGGAGTGGGACAGGGCGATGGCTACACCTTC.